This TCR beta chain was found in a study of early T cells in non-severe SARS-CoV-2 infection (dated by TCRdb to the early 2020s). Looking at the study overall: Because TCR sequencing relied on bulk RNA taken from unsorted whole blood, pairing of alpha and beta chains was not possible. General study outcomes and caveats: Matching against VDJdb was skewed toward anti-spike CD8 responses, likely underestimated virus-specific expansions, and missed private and CD4 specificities.

The study was a case-control design nested within a healthcare worker cohort in London, UK, with weekly nasopharyngeal swab PCR tests and blood sampling. Healthcare workers were enrolled in the week of the UK lockdown, from 23 to 31 March 2020, and were followed every week for up to roughly 16 weeks. Trimming removed 7 bases from V and 0 bases from J, leaving 15 bases between the germline ends. The germline V gene provides CDR1 SGHTA and CDR2 FQGTGA. The CDR3 holds 15 amino acids from the cysteine to the phenylalanine. Only the CDR3 part of the read is kept: 45 bases, read in frame from the first base. The protocol used for the library was 5' RACE. Data came from a NextSeq 500. The TCR library protocol attached unique molecular identifiers to individual cDNA molecules to correct for sequencing error and PCR bias. Sequencing covered both TCR alpha and beta chains, and within each sample the abundances of alpha and beta sequences were tightly co-correlated. In the authors' own workflow: V gene, J gene and CDR3 annotation of TCR sequences was performed with Decombinator V4. TCRs were defined as expanded if a significant change between any two time points was detected under a Poisson model with p below 0.0001. TCR abundances were normalised to the total number of TCRs sequenced per sample and expressed as counts per million. TRAV1-2 paired with TRAJ12, TRAJ20 or TRAJ33 defined MAIT TCRs, while TRAV10 paired with TRAJ18 defined iNKT TCRs. VDJdb, accessed on 1 November 2021, was searched for TCRs annotated for CMV, EBV and SARS-CoV-2, and TCRs annotated for more than one antigen were excluded. TCRdb reanalyzed the raw reads on its own, using fastp at Q25 for trimming and MiXCR for clone calling, and kept in-frame beta chains. Each CDR3 protein gets just one entry, which takes the most common genes and DNA from the rows behind it. The V and J calls and clone size come from TCRdb's table, not from the authors' own analysis. This sample gives some 40,000 distinct CDR3 sequences in total; under 5% of them show up just once. Around 15% of the sample rests with the top ten.

This clonotype was picked up many times. Which antigen it targets is not known. No base quality information exists; no much larger clone differs at one position. The chain is made from TRBV7-3 and TRBJ1-1; matching of 6 bases hints at TRBD1 as the D gene. Specimen: whole blood. The sequence derives from an adult who was a healthcare worker with PCR-confirmed SARS-CoV-2 infection or an uninfected control (not recorded which). The DNA sequence is TGTGCCAGCAAACAAAGCGGGGGCCTGAACACTGAAGCTTTCTTT. Its coded protein is CASKQSGGLNTEAFF.